Many counts were recorded for the clone carrying this TCR beta chain. CDR3 size: 16 residues. CDR1 is MNHEY, CDR2 SVGAGI, per germline. V dropped 4 bases and J dropped 6; count of bases not matched to a gene: 7. The library targeted TCRbeta and was prepared with unique molecular identifiers. TCRdb ran MiXCR on the PCR reads and lists one entry per CDR3 protein. The repertoire holds over 550,000 distinct CDR3 sequences, with under 12% as singletons. This entry comes from a study of T-cell reconstitution after alpha-beta-depleted transplantation in children. V usage is TRBV6-5 and J usage is TRBJ1-5; 12 nucleotides line up with TRBD1. The clonotype comes from a human donor who donated a stem cell graft to a child with acute myeloid leukemia. Sequencing used PBMCs from the stem cell graft donor, obtained from the stem cell graft. The CDR3 loop is CASSSYGTGGFQPQHF. DNA of the CDR3: TGTGCCAGCAGTTCCTATGGGACAGGGGGCTTTCAGCCCCAGCATTTT.